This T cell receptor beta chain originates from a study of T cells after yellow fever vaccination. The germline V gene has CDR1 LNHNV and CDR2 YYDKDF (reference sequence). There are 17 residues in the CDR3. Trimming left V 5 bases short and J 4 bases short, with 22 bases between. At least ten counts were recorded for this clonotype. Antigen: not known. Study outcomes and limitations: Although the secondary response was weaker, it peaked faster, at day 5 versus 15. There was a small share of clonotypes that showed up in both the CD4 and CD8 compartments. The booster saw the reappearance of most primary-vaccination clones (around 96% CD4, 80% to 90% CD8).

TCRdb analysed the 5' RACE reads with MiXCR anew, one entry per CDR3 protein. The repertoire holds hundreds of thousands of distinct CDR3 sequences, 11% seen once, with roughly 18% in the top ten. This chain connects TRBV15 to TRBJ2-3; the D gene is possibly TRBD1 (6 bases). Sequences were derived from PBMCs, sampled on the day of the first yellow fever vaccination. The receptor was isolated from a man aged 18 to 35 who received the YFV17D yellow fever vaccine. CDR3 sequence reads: CATSPRRTTQGPDTQYF. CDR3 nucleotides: TGTGCCACCAGCCCCCGTCGGACAACACAGGGCCCAGATACGCAGTATTTT.